This TCR delta chain was sequenced in a study of delta chains in infants with herpesvirus infections (TCRdb year 2023). As for the study more broadly: A Ugandan infant birth cohort was prospectively followed from birth to characterize gammadelta T cell responses to primary cytomegalovirus (CMV) infection. Previously published Belgian fetal and cord blood gammadelta TCR data were added only for comparison and were not generated in this cohort. gammadelta TCRs were sequenced from PBMC of 18 CMV-infected infants (one congenitally infected) and 8 CMV-uninfected infants with enough sample available. Infant blood samples were grouped into approximate age categories of 1.5, 4, 8 and 12 months. The study searched for a public fetal Vdelta1/Vgamma8 gammadelta TCR clonotype in infants who acquired CMV infection after birth. The research as a whole found: The public clonotype was detected only at the first time point after infection and was not found in uninfected infants or in infants infected after 120 days. A small sample size and the lack of race- or environment-matched controls were noted by the authors, because CMV is acquired by nearly all Ugandans before adulthood. In CMV-uninfected infants, the public clonotype might still exist at levels below the detection limit. The public Vdelta1 clonotype appeared in about 20% of the 18 CMV-infected infants: three infected postnatally before 120 days of age, plus the congenitally infected infant. Public-clonotype frequency among Vdelta1 cells appeared to be inversely correlated with age at infection and was observed to decay rapidly, seemingly without persisting beyond two to three months.

Inclusive of the bounding cysteine and phenylalanine, the CDR3 is 15 residues long. Kept here is only the CDR3 DNA, which spans 45 bases and is read in frame from base 1. V ends up 5 bases short and J 7 bases short, with an unmatched junction base count of 9. Reading the germline V gene gives CDR1 TSWWSYY and CDR2 QGS. This clone was observed a single time. The antigen this receptor binds is unknown. A much bigger clone sits one base away, suggesting this may be a read error. Infants were enrolled after their mothers, pregnant women receiving prenatal care in Kampala, Uganda, were recruited, and documentation of maternal HIV status was required. Home visits to families took place weekly, and collection of infant clinical information, oral swabs and peripheral blood began at 6 weeks of age and was repeated every 4 months after that. Blood was drawn into heparin tubes, and PBMC were separated by Ficoll-Paque density gradient centrifugation and then cryopreserved.

Libraries were prepared through RT-PCR. To generate TCR cDNA, PBMC RNA underwent reverse transcription with SuperScript II using gamma-chain- and delta-chain-specific primers. Purification of cDNA was performed with AMPure XP beads, after which the cDNA was amplified and indexed with Illumina adapters by means of the Nextera XT Index Kit. gammadelta TCR libraries were sequenced on an Illumina MiSeq with a V2 300-cycle kit. As for the authors' bioinformatics: Using MiXCR v2.1.12, CDR3 sequences were assembled, and reads were mapped onto D, J and V genes obtained from GenBank. Repertoire analyses of the CDR3 clonotypes were performed with VDJtools v1.2.1. Public reads were reanalyzed in TCRdb with CATT, and rows carrying the same DNA were merged afterwards. The authors' filters were not applied to this entry. In all, the sample holds about 1,400 delta-chain clones, and about 7% of those were seen once. Roughly a tenth of the sample goes to the ten largest clones.

The source is a human donor who was a Ugandan infant, either HIV-exposed or HIV-unexposed (not recorded which). The chain links TRDV1 with TRDJ2, with 8 middle bases fitting TRDD2. TCRdb is silent on the J gene; assignment here came from matching the DNA to germline. The sequencing here drew on peripheral blood, taken at time point 1 of longitudinal follow-up. The CDR3 protein sequence reads: CALGIPLPKVAQLFF. In nucleotide form, the sequence is TGTGCTCTTGGGATTCCCCTTCCTAAGGTAGCACAACTCTTCTTT.